This entry describes one TCR beta chain. The sample's treatment: randomized to nivolumab then ipilimumab (arm A) or the reverse (arm B). This specimen comes from a study of sequential checkpoint blockade in melanoma. With V trimmed by 3 bases and J by 4 bases, 3 bases remained unmatched. Germline CDR1 is LNHNV and CDR2 is YYDKDF (reference sequence). This CDR3 region has 15 residues. Using immunoSEQ multiplex PCR, the repertoire was profiled, and TCRdb retains in-frame clones only, with some absent. The profile covers 4,500 to 6,000 clones, with roughly two fifths appearing a single time and approximately 8.6% taken by the ten largest.

This chain joins TRBV15 and TRBJ2-5, with 12 bases identical to TRBD2. The sequence came from a human donor with melanoma. The sequencing used tumor tissue (inferred from file names), collected from a patient given nivolumab and ipilimumab in sequence. The CDR3 region is CATSRLAGGSETQYF. The CDR3 DNA is TGTGCCACCAGCAGGCTAGCGGGGGGGTCAGAGACCCAGTACTTC.